Sequencing of this T cell receptor beta chain was carried out in a study of blood T cell repertoires in COVID-19. As for the study in general: Specimens from acute and convalescent COVID-19 originated in the United States, Italy and Spain. T cells, B-cell-depleted T cells, or PBMCs provided the cDNA or gDNA that served as material.

Adults between roughly 18 and 89 years of age took part from under 25 US areas. The V gene's germline CDR1 is SQVTM and CDR2 ANQGSEA. The CDR3 loop spans 11 amino acids. Trimming removed 2 bases from V and 16 bases from J, with 14 bases in between. Authors' methods: Reference gene primer amplification yielded estimated nucleated cell counts. This table comes from immunoSEQ multiplex PCR, and its TCRdb copy is limited to in-frame clones, with some not included. V and J calls and clone size come straight from that table; D and trimming were deduced from the DNA. The repertoire holds a few hundred thousand clones, with around 85% as singletons.

The sequence came from a woman aged 45-65 years who had recovered from COVID-19. J is TRBJ1-4 and V is TRBV29-1, with unresolved D. Sequenced: PBMCs or T cells enriched from blood (not recorded which). The CDR3 here is CSVEWAGRRFF. The CDR3 bases are TGCAGCGTTGAATGGGCGGGAAGGCGGTTTTTT.